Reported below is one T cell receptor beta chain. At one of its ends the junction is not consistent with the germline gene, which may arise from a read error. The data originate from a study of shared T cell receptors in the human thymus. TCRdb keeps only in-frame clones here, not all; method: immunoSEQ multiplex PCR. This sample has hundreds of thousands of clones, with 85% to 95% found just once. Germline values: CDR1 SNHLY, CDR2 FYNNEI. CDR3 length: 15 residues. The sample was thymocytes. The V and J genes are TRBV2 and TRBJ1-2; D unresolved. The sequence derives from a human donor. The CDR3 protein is CASSLKREANYGHTF. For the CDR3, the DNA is TGTGCCAGCAGTTTAAAGCGGGAAGCTAACTATGGCCACACCTTC.